The 7 T cell receptor beta chains presented below share a single source sample, sequenced in a study of vaccination and CD4 T cells after COVID-19. Treatment noted: roughly ten-day PBMC culture with coronavirus spike peptide pools or control peptides (ViraFEST assay). No antigen is known for these receptors. An Oncomine TCR Beta short-read assay was used to sequence the DNA from cultured CD4+ T cells. TCRdb passed the PCR reads through MiXCR, listing each CDR3 protein once. Here the sample spans under 25,000 distinct CDR3 sequences, roughly 29% being singletons. Source material: cultured CD4+ T cells from blood. These receptors all come from a human donor with COVID-19.

This clonotype has a handful of counts. CDR3 sequence: CASSLVDRGHTEAFF. In DNA, the CDR3 is TGCGCCAGCAGCTTGGTGGACAGGGGTCACACTGAAGCTTTCTTT. This chain uses TRBV5-1 with TRBJ1-1; TRBD1 matches 9 bases. The length of the CDR3 is 15 residues. After removal of 0 bases from V and 3 bases from J, the junction contained 3 bases not matched to a gene. Germline loops: CDR1 SGHRS, CDR2 YFSETQ. The full variable domain, in which reference TRBV5-1 and TRBJ1-1 provide the parts outside the CDR3, is KAGVTQTPRYLIKTRGQQVTLSCSPISGHRSVSWYQQTPGQGLQFLFEYFSETQRNKGNFPGRFSGRQFSNSRSEMNVSTLELGDSALYLCASSLVDRGHTEAFFGQGTRLTVV.

This clonotype showed up just a few times. This sequence joins TRBV30 and TRBJ2-5; either TRBD1 or TRBD2 may fit D (6 bases each). V lost 8 bases and J lost 5, with 9 bases in between. The CDR3 loop spans 10 amino acids. Germline V lookup: CDR1 GTSNPN, CDR2 SVGIG (reference sequence). CDR3 sequence: CAGGRETQYF. In nucleotides, the CDR3 is TGTGCCGGGGGGCGGGAGACCCAGTACTTC. Variable domain in full (rest from reference TRBV30 and TRBJ2-5): SQTIHQWPATLVQPVGSPLSLECTVEGTSNPNLYWYRQAAGRGLQLLFYSVGIGQISSEVPQNLSASRPQDRQFILSSKKLLLSDSGFYLCAGGRETQYFGPGTRLLVL.

This clonotype was counted only a few times. The J gene is TRBJ1-1, the V gene TRBV7-9, with D perhaps matching TRBD1 (6 bases). V was pared by 5 bases and J by 5 bases, with 15 bases between. This CDR3 spans 14 amino acids. Germline assignment: CDR1 SEHNR and CDR2 FQNEAQ (reference sequence). The CDR3 coding sequence is TGTGCCAGCAGCATGGCGGGGGCTGTAACTGAAGCTTTCTTT. It is translated as CASSMAGAVTEAFF.

The gene calls are TRBV20-1 and TRBJ2-5, with a tentative D call TRBD2 (5 bases). The CDR3 length is 13 residues. Trimming stripped 3 bases from V and 4 bases from J, with 12 bases between. Per the germline V gene, CDR1 is DFQATT and CDR2 is SNEGSKA (reference sequence). CDR3 sequence (DNA): TGCAGTGCTAGTCCCTTAGCGAGAGAGACCCAGTACTTC. This translates into CSASPLARETQYF.

The chain carries TRBV5-1 and TRBJ2-2; 12 bases are shared with TRBD2. The length of the CDR3 is 16 residues. Germline V gene lookup returns CDR1 SGHRS and CDR2 YFSETQ. V dropped 4 bases and J dropped 4; count of bases not matched to a gene: 5. CDR3 sequence (DNA): TGCGCCAGCAGCATCGGGACTAGCGGGCCCACCGGGGAGCTGTTTTTT. This gives the protein CASSIGTSGPTGELFF.

The chain combines TRBV20-1 with TRBJ2-3, with TRBD2 matching over 9 bases. After removal of 6 bases from V and 5 bases from J, the junction contained 18 bases not matched to a gene. This CDR3 region has 17 residues. CDR1 is DFQATT and CDR2 is SNEGSKA in the germline V gene (reference sequence). The CDR3 DNA reads TGCAGTGCGAAGTTCCCCCACGGGACTAGCACCCTAGATACGCAGTATTTT. The encoded protein is CSAKFPHGTSTLDTQYF.

This clonotype was seen once. The chain employs TRBV19 and TRBJ2-2; 8 bases map to TRBD1. V trimming: 3 bases; J trimming: 3 bases; junction bases outside the gene matches: 6. This CDR3 is 16 amino acids long. Germline V gene data show CDR1 as LNHDA and CDR2 as SQIVND (reference sequence). In DNA form, the CDR3 reads TGTGCCAGTAGTATTATAACAGGGGGTTACACCGGGGAGCTGTTTTTT. Encoded protein: CASSIITGGYTGELFF.